This is a list of T cell receptor beta chains from one sample in a study of technical replicates of blood from a handful of donors. The data were produced by immunoSEQ multiplex PCR, yet TCRdb's version contains in-frame clones alone and is incomplete. In the table there are tens of thousands of clones, more than 85% of which are singletons. The sample consisted of T cells isolated from PBMCs. These receptors were obtained from a human donor in good health. Each CDR3 is given without its conserved first and last residue.

j_gene,v_gene,CDR3aa
TRBJ1-1,TRBV15,ATSSPGGIGNTEAF
TRBJ1-5,TRBV28,ASIPVGEYQPQH
TRBJ2-5,TRBV5-6,ASSLGQGLSTQY
TRBJ2-2,TRBV25-1,ASGPLGELF
TRBJ1-1,TRBV9,ASSFTWDIYTEAF
TRBJ2-7,TRBV6-1,ASSDGGSYEQY
TRBJ2-7,TRBV7-2,ASTSAGGSYEQY
TRBJ1-1,TRBV13,ASSRTSGTEDTEAF
TRBJ2-7,TRBV30,ACWTSGLSSYEQY
TRBJ1-2,TRBV7-8,ASSLAGGANGYT
TRBJ1-5,TRBV2,ASSELRSHNQPQH
TRBJ2-1,TRBV27,ASSWSGPYNEQF
TRBJ2-7,TRBV19,ASAPGTAYEQY
TRBJ1-2,TRBV7-2,ASRRSHGGYRDFGYT
TRBJ1-1,TRBV6-1,ASSAGDRPGTEAF
TRBJ2-1,TRBV9,ASSVVTGEYNEQF
TRBJ1-3,TRBV7-9,ASSFPPKAGTNSGNTIY
TRBJ2-2,TRBV7-8,ASSWAREGELF
TRBJ1-1,TRBV6-1,ASSDAGAMNTEAF
TRBJ2-7,TRBV6-1,ASSELGQGLYEQY
TRBJ2-3,TRBV7-2,ASSLNRAGGVADTQY
TRBJ1-5,TRBV18,ASSPQGDQPQH
TRBJ2-1,TRBV30,AWRLAGGNNEQF
TRBJ1-1,TRBV19,ASRTGQTNTEAF
TRBJ2-2,TRBV6-5,ASTIVNTGELF
TRBJ1-1,TRBV2,ASSIQVKNTEAF
TRBJ2-2,TRBV4-1,ASSQVAGVGGELF
TRBJ2-1,TRBV6-6,ASRRDSGNNEQF
TRBJ2-1,TRBV10-3,AISERLAANNEQF
TRBJ2-3,TRBV28,ASSLGQPTDTQY
TRBJ2-1,TRBV29-1,SVAQGGEQF
TRBJ2-3,TRBV7-3,ASSPRQDPDTQY